This TCR beta chain derives from a study of cytomegalovirus exposure and HLA in healthy donors. Study information: There were approximately 81 million unique TCRs (from HLA-typed donors) in an early data release. Overall study findings and caveats: An analysis that was carried out later associated 16,951 TCR beta sequences with HLA alleles at 0.05 false discovery rate.

The study ran its PCR with 60 Vbeta and 13 Jbeta primers. Original processing methods: The authors later counted tens of millions of unique TCR beta chains, some 9.9 million of them shared. This table comes from immunoSEQ multiplex PCR, and its TCRdb copy is limited to in-frame clones, with some not included. The V and J calls and clone size are taken from that table; D and trimming were inferred from the DNA. This sample's table reports 150,000 to 200,000 clones. After removal of 1 base from V and 6 bases from J, the junction contained 7 bases not matched to a gene. From germline, CDR1 is SGHDT and CDR2 YYEEEE. The CDR3 runs 16 residues. To note about this clone: Its cognate antigen is unknown.

The J gene is TRBJ2-3, the V gene TRBV5-6, with 11 bases lining up with TRBD2. Material for sequencing was PBMCs. This TCR was recovered from a woman under 30 in good health and CMV-seropositive. This CDR3 is CASSLPGLAEEDTQYF. In nucleotides, the CDR3 is TGTGCCAGCAGCTTGCCGGGACTAGCGGAAGAGGATACGCAGTATTTT.